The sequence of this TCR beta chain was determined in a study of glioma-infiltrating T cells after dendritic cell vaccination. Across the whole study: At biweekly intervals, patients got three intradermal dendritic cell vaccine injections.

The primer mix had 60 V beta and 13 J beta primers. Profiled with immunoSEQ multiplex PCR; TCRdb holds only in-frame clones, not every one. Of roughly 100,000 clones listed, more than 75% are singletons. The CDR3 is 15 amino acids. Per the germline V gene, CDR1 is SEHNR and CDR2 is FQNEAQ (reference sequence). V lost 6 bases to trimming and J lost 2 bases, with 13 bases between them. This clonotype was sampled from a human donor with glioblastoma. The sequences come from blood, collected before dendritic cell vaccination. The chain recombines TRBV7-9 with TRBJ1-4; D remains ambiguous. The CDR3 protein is CASSQDTITNEKLFF. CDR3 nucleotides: TGTGCCAGCAGTCAAGACACCATTACTAATGAAAAACTGTTTTTT. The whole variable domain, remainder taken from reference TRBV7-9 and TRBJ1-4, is DTGVSQNPRHKITKRGQNVTFRCDPISEHNRLYWYRQTLGQGPEFLTYFQNEAQLEKSRLLSDRFSAERPKGSFSTLEIQRTEQGDSAMYLCASSQDTITNEKLFFGSGTQLSVL.